The 21 T cell receptor beta chains in this list originate from one sample, sequenced in a study of PD-1 blockade in classical Hodgkin lymphoma. Sequenced by immunoSEQ multiplex PCR; TCRdb stores in-frame clones only, minus some. The table has some 17,000 clones, about 65% seen once. Time point: cycle 4 day 1 (C4D1), after around six weeks of nivolumab. All patients experienced relapse after autologous stem cell transplantation, and brentuximab vedotin exposure was variable. Here the sequenced sample was peripheral blood mononuclear cells (PBMCs), taken before the fourth cycle of nivolumab. The receptors shown here come from a human donor with classical Hodgkin lymphoma.

The chain links TRBV28 to TRBJ2-7, with 8 bases identical to TRBD1. The trim removed 6 bases at V and 7 bases at J, leaving 11 bases unmatched. The CDR3 totals 14 residues. Per germline, CDR1 MDHEN and CDR2 SYDVKM. CDR3 residues: CASSTGTGSREQYF. As DNA, the CDR3 is TGTGCCAGCAGCACCGGGACAGGCTCGCGGGAGCAGTACTTC.

The V gene is TRBV7-9, the J gene TRBJ2-5, with 7 bases fitting TRBD2. The CDR3 loop spans 19 amino acids. The junction had 21 bases not matched to a gene; V was cut back by 4 bases and J by 4 bases. The germline CDR1 and CDR2 sequences are SEHNR and FQNEAQ (reference sequence). The chain's CDR3 is CASSWTISDPSGFPETQYF. As DNA, the CDR3 is TGTGCCAGCAGCTGGACAATCTCGGACCCTAGCGGCTTCCCAGAGACCCAGTACTTC.

This clone is deemed medium-sized (0.01 to 0.1%). The chain carries TRBV28 and TRBJ2-1; D gene uncertain. This CDR3 is built from 17 residues. CDR1 is MDHEN, CDR2 SYDVKM, per germline. V was trimmed by 4 bases and J by 2 bases, leaving 18 bases between them. CDR3 in amino acids: CASSSHRDSGPYNEQFF. CDR3 DNA sequence: TGTGCCAGCAGTTCCCATCGAGATTCTGGACCCTACAATGAGCAGTTCTTC. Full variable domain (rest looked up from reference TRBV28 and TRBJ2-1): DVKVTQSSRYLVKRTGEKVFLECVQDMDHENMFWYRQDPGLGLRLIYFSYDVKMKEKGDIPEGYSVSREKKERFSLILESASTNQTSMYLCASSSHRDSGPYNEQFFGPGTRLTVL.

This clone occurred a few times. V and J are TRBV10-3 and TRBJ2-6; D is possibly TRBD2 (5 bases). V was pared by 6 bases and J by 2 bases, with 8 bases between. The CDR3 loop spans 14 amino acids. Germline V lookup: CDR1 ENHRY, CDR2 SYGVKD. CDR3 coding DNA: TGTGCCATCAGGGGAGTCACTGGGGCCAACGTCCTGACTTTC. As protein: CAIRGVTGANVLTF.

The chain employs TRBV7-6 and TRBJ2-6, with D hard to call. With 2 bases removed from V and 0 bases from J, the gap between germline ends came to 14 bases. This CDR3 comprises 18 residues. Per germline, CDR1 SGHVS and CDR2 FNYEAQ. CDR3 residues: CASSLYQGLSSGANVLTF. CDR3 sequence (DNA): TGTGCCAGCAGCTTATACCAAGGCCTAAGCTCTGGGGCCAACGTCCTGACTTTC. The complete variable domain, with remaining parts taken from reference TRBV7-6 and TRBJ2-6, reads GAGVSQSPRYKVTKRGQDVALRCDPISGHVSLYWYRQALGQGPEFLTYFNYEAQQDKSGLPNDRFSAERPEGSISTLTIQRTEQRDSAMYRCASSLYQGLSSGANVLTFGAGSRLTVL.

The chain employs TRBV4-1 and TRBJ2-2; 8 nucleotides match TRBD1. CDR3 length equals 15 residues. The V gene end was trimmed by 5 bases and the J gene end by 6 bases; junction bases not matched to a gene: 8. Germline V CDR1 and CDR2: MGHRA, YSYEKL. Written as DNA, the CDR3 is TGCGCCAGCAGCACACAGGGGGTCGCCTCCGGGGAGCTGTTTTTT. Amino acids: CASSTQGVASGELFF.

The V gene is TRBV27, the J gene TRBJ2-1, with unresolved D. Germline lookup yields CDR1 MNHEY and CDR2 SMNVEV (reference sequence). V shed 7 bases and J shed 7 bases, with 14 bases lying between them. The length of the CDR3 is 13 residues. The CDR3 reads CASTHPSVNEQFF. The CDR3 nucleotides are TGTGCCAGCACCCACCCGTCGGTAAATGAGCAGTTCTTC.

The chain joins TRBV7-6 to TRBJ2-3; TRBD2 is a possible D gene (6 bases). Germline values: CDR1 SGHVS, CDR2 FNYEAQ. The germline V and J ends were trimmed by 2 bases and 5 bases, with 14 bases remaining between them. There are 15 residues in the CDR3. CDR3 coding DNA: TGTGCCAGCAGCTTATACGGGACTCTCAGAGATACGCAGTATTTT. Amino acids: CASSLYGTLRDTQYF. Filled out from reference TRBV7-6 and TRBJ2-3, the complete variable domain reads GAGVSQSPRYKVTKRGQDVALRCDPISGHVSLYWYRQALGQGPEFLTYFNYEAQQDKSGLPNDRFSAERPEGSISTLTIQRTEQRDSAMYRCASSLYGTLRDTQYFGPGTRLTVL.

This clone was found a few times. The rearrangement joins TRBV18 to TRBJ2-7; D not resolved. CDR1 is KGHSH, CDR2 LQKENI, per germline. V was shortened by 2 bases and J by 3 bases, with 17 bases between the two germline ends. This CDR3 spans 16 amino acids. The CDR3: CASSPSLGQAIYEQYF. DNA for the CDR3: TGTGCCAGCTCACCATCTCTAGGTCAGGCGATCTACGAGCAGTACTTC.

V and J are TRBV5-1 and TRBJ2-3; D gene uncertain. CDR1 and CDR2 (germline): SGHRS, YFSETQ. This CDR3 is 13 amino acids long. V was clipped by 0 bases and J by 2 bases, with 4 bases between them. CDR3 residues: CASSLEVTDTQYF. CDR3 DNA: TGCGCCAGCAGCTTGGAAGTCACAGATACGCAGTATTTT.

This clone was found a few times. The CDR3 region has the DNA TGTGCCAGCAGTGGCCCGCCGGTTCGGGCTGAAGCTTTCTTT. Its translation: CASSGPPVRAEAFF. The chain joins TRBV2 to TRBJ1-1, with D uncertain. Trimming cost V 4 bases and J 6 bases, with 15 bases left between them. CDR1 is SNHLY, CDR2 FYNNEI, per germline. The CDR3 is 14 amino acids.

This clone was recorded only once. CDR3 nucleotides: TGCGCCAGCAGCTTGGTCCGGACAGGGGCGGGTGAGCAGTTCTTC. It specifies CASSLVRTGAGEQFF. The rearrangement uses TRBV5-1 and TRBJ2-1; 9 bases fit TRBD1. Germline lookup yields CDR1 SGHRS and CDR2 YFSETQ. CDR3 length: 15 residues. V trimming: 0 bases; J trimming: 9 bases; junction bases outside the gene matches: 7.

The J gene is TRBJ2-7, the V gene TRBV5-4; D may be TRBD1 or TRBD2 (5 bases each). The CDR3 is made up of 16 amino acids. Looked up from germline, CDR1 is SGHNT and CDR2 is YYREEE (reference sequence). V was trimmed by 3 bases and J by 5 bases, leaving 21 bases between them. Written as DNA, the CDR3 is TGTGCCAGCAGCTCCTTCTCCTTGGGGGTTATGAACGAGCAGTACTTC. It is translated as CASSSFSLGVMNEQYF.

The chain carries TRBV7-8 and TRBJ1-2; D ambiguous. V was shortened by 1 base and J by 4 bases, with 13 bases between the two germline ends. The CDR3 has 15 residues. Germline CDR1 SGHVS, CDR2 FQNEAQ. The CDR3 reads CASSLELDPGYGYTF. The DNA for the CDR3 is TGTGCCAGCAGCTTAGAACTGGATCCTGGCTATGGCTACACCTTC.

The chain employs TRBV27 and TRBJ2-1; D unclear. CDR3 length equals 15 residues. The germline V gene encodes CDR1 MNHEY and CDR2 SMNVEV (reference sequence). V was cut by 3 bases and J by 2 bases, with 11 bases left in between. CDR3 loop: CASSLLSEPYNEQFF. The CDR3 DNA follows: TGTGCCAGCAGTTTGCTGTCAGAACCCTACAATGAGCAGTTCTTC.

This rearrangement joins TRBV27 to TRBJ2-4, with TRBD1 matching over 7 bases. V shed 2 bases and J 7 bases; nucleotides not matched to a gene: 2. Germline V gives CDR1 MNHEY, CDR2 SMNVEV (reference sequence). This CDR3 comprises 13 residues. The CDR3 bases are TGTGCCAGCAGTTTAGGCAGGGGGAACATTCAGTACTTC. Residues: CASSLGRGNIQYF.

This clone was detected only a few times. The V gene is TRBV7-8, the J gene TRBJ2-7, with 10 positions matching TRBD2. The junction had 14 bases not matched to a gene; V was cut back by 4 bases and J by 5 bases. This CDR3 has 17 residues. From germline, CDR1 is SGHVS and CDR2 FQNEAQ. The CDR3 spells CASSSSGGLAGVHEQYF. The CDR3 nucleotides are TGTGCCAGCAGCTCCTCGGGGGGGCTAGCGGGAGTCCACGAGCAGTACTTC.

J is TRBJ2-3 and V is TRBV29-1; a possible D gene is TRBD1 (5 bases). Deletions cut 4 bases from V and 0 bases from J, with 14 bases between. The CDR3 contains 15 residues. Germline V gene data show CDR1 as SQVTM and CDR2 as ANQGSEA. The CDR3: CSVVEAGPSTDTQYF. The CDR3 DNA reads as TGCAGCGTTGTAGAAGCAGGGCCAAGCACAGATACGCAGTATTTT.

The V and J genes are TRBV11-2 and TRBJ2-7, with D tentatively TRBD2 (6 bases). This CDR3 spans 15 amino acids. Per germline, CDR1 SGHAT and CDR2 FQNNGV. The ends were cut back, 5 bases at V and 3 bases at J, with 17 bases in the middle. CDR3 nucleotides: TGTGCCAGCAGCCTTGGCAGCGGGCCCAACTACGAGCAGTACTTC. It is translated as CASSLGSGPNYEQYF.

The chain has TRBV5-1 and TRBJ2-7, with D perhaps matching TRBD2 (6 bases). CDR1 is SGHRS, CDR2 YFSETQ, per germline. V lost 8 bases to trimming and J lost 1 base, with 19 bases between them. This CDR3 has 15 amino acids. The CDR3, as DNA: TGCGCCAGTAATTATCCGGGACTGCTATCCTACGAGCAGTACTTC. Encoded protein: CASNYPGLLSYEQYF.

This clone has just one count. This sequence joins TRBV10-3 and TRBJ1-3; D gene unclear. V was clipped by 2 bases and J by 8 bases, with 13 bases between them. This CDR3 comprises 14 residues. Germline CDR1 is ENHRY and CDR2 is SYGVKD. CDR3 nucleotides: TGTGCCATCAGTGAGGACGCAACTTCGGACACCATATATTTT. This gives the protein CAISEDATSDTIYF.